This is a list of T cell receptor beta chains from one sample in a study of T cells after yellow fever vaccination. TCRdb recomputed calls from the 5' RACE reads with MiXCR, one row per CDR3 protein. The profile covers a few hundred thousand distinct CDR3 sequences, with 8% to 9.5% appearing a single time and 17% taken by the ten largest. Sample: PBMCs, taken 45 days after the first yellow fever vaccination. The receptors here all came from a man younger than 35 who received the YFV17D yellow fever vaccine. CDR3s leave out the opening cysteine and the closing phenylalanine or tryptophan. Fields, in order: V gene, clone size, CDR3 length, J gene, CDR3 protein. Where a row states a size, it is once, few, many or the class of an expanded clone; other rows omit it.

v_call: TRBV4-1; clone_size: few; cdr3_length: 14; j_call: TRBJ1-6; cdr3_aa: ASSRLQGAQNSPLH
v_call: TRBV14; clone_size: few; cdr3_length: 11; j_call: TRBJ1-5; cdr3_aa: ASSRTPNQPQH
v_call: TRBV5-5; clone_size: many; cdr3_length: 12; j_call: TRBJ2-5; cdr3_aa: ASSLTTVQETQY
v_call: TRBV7-8; clone_size: many; cdr3_length: 13; j_call: TRBJ2-4; cdr3_aa: ASSYSGTGGNIQY
v_call: TRBV29-1; clone_size: few; cdr3_length: 14; j_call: TRBJ1-5; cdr3_aa: SAGTLDRASNQPQH
v_call: TRBV7-2; clone_size: few; cdr3_length: 15; j_call: TRBJ2-2; cdr3_aa: ASSLYARTGGAGELF
v_call: TRBV7-2; clone_size: -; cdr3_length: 10; j_call: TRBJ1-1; cdr3_aa: ASSLIRGGAF
v_call: TRBV12-3/TRBV12-4; clone_size: -; cdr3_length: 11; j_call: TRBJ1-1; cdr3_aa: ASMTTGGTEAF
v_call: TRBV6-1; clone_size: -; cdr3_length: 14; j_call: TRBJ1-6; cdr3_aa: ASRHRPGLPNSPLH
v_call: TRBV7-2; clone_size: few; cdr3_length: 13; j_call: TRBJ2-4; cdr3_aa: ASSLMGGRQNIQY
v_call: TRBV7-9; clone_size: few; cdr3_length: 12; j_call: TRBJ2-2; cdr3_aa: ASRQTDNTGELF
v_call: TRBV12-3/TRBV12-4; clone_size: many; cdr3_length: 15; j_call: TRBJ1-4; cdr3_aa: ASSFTNLAGNGEKLF
v_call: TRBV10-3; clone_size: -; cdr3_length: 12; j_call: TRBJ1-5; cdr3_aa: AISEGKRNQPQH
v_call: TRBV7-9; clone_size: few; cdr3_length: 13; j_call: TRBJ1-1; cdr3_aa: ASSWGWTGNTEAF
v_call: TRBV5-1; clone_size: few; cdr3_length: 11; j_call: TRBJ2-7; cdr3_aa: ASSLVIGYEQY
v_call: TRBV11-2; clone_size: -; cdr3_length: 13; j_call: TRBJ2-2; cdr3_aa: ASSPRGGWDGELF
v_call: TRBV11-2; clone_size: -; cdr3_length: 13; j_call: TRBJ2-1; cdr3_aa: ASSLLRRGYNEQF
v_call: TRBV7-2; clone_size: few; cdr3_length: 13; j_call: TRBJ1-1; cdr3_aa: ASSPEQGMGTEAF
v_call: TRBV12-3/TRBV12-4; clone_size: -; cdr3_length: 12; j_call: TRBJ1-4; cdr3_aa: ASSYRGPNEKLF
v_call: TRBV7-9; clone_size: -; cdr3_length: 13; j_call: TRBJ2-1; cdr3_aa: ASTPRGLDYNEQF
v_call: TRBV5-4; clone_size: few; cdr3_length: 12; j_call: TRBJ2-5; cdr3_aa: ASSLQGAKETQY
v_call: TRBV11-2; clone_size: few; cdr3_length: 14; j_call: TRBJ2-3; cdr3_aa: ASRGLRRGGRGMQY
v_call: TRBV20-1; clone_size: -; cdr3_length: 10; j_call: TRBJ2-7; cdr3_aa: SANQALREQY
v_call: TRBV7-2; clone_size: few; cdr3_length: 10; j_call: TRBJ2-1; cdr3_aa: ASSRISGYQF
v_call: TRBV21-1; clone_size: few; cdr3_length: 11; j_call: TRBJ2-2; cdr3_aa: ASSQSGSGELF
v_call: TRBV29-1; clone_size: few; cdr3_length: 9; j_call: TRBJ2-1; cdr3_aa: SVAQTGLVF
v_call: TRBV29-1; clone_size: few; cdr3_length: 12; j_call: TRBJ2-1; cdr3_aa: SSIDRLLNNEQF
v_call: TRBV5-4; clone_size: -; cdr3_length: 17; j_call: TRBJ2-3; cdr3_aa: ASSLVLSSGASSTDTQY
v_call: TRBV5-5; clone_size: few; cdr3_length: 10; j_call: TRBJ1-3; cdr3_aa: ASSGKGNTIY
v_call: TRBV7-9; clone_size: many; cdr3_length: 12; j_call: TRBJ2-1; cdr3_aa: ASTPGTGKDEQF
v_call: TRBV12-3/TRBV12-4; clone_size: few; cdr3_length: 13; j_call: TRBJ2-1; cdr3_aa: ASSRVLAGGIEQF
v_call: TRBV6-5; clone_size: few; cdr3_length: 13; j_call: TRBJ2-2; cdr3_aa: ASSYASANTGELF
v_call: TRBV5-1; clone_size: -; cdr3_length: 13; j_call: TRBJ1-5; cdr3_aa: ASSLEPASNQPQH
v_call: TRBV3-1; clone_size: few; cdr3_length: 13; j_call: TRBJ1-1; cdr3_aa: ASSTGVAVNTEAF
v_call: TRBV5-1; clone_size: many; cdr3_length: 11; j_call: TRBJ1-4; cdr3_aa: ASSTTGGEKLF
v_call: TRBV4-1; clone_size: -; cdr3_length: 13; j_call: TRBJ2-1; cdr3_aa: ASSQAGLDYNEQF
v_call: TRBV5-1; clone_size: many; cdr3_length: 12; j_call: TRBJ2-5; cdr3_aa: ASSPGPTWETQY
v_call: TRBV9; clone_size: few; cdr3_length: 13; j_call: TRBJ1-2; cdr3_aa: ASSVERGGGSGYT
v_call: TRBV20-1; clone_size: many; cdr3_length: 11; j_call: TRBJ2-7; cdr3_aa: SAPQGTSGEQY
v_call: TRBV7-2; clone_size: -; cdr3_length: 12; j_call: TRBJ2-2; cdr3_aa: ASSFWTNTEELF
v_call: TRBV12-5; clone_size: few; cdr3_length: 12; j_call: TRBJ1-2; cdr3_aa: ASGLGGTNYGYT
v_call: TRBV6-2/TRBV6-3; clone_size: -; cdr3_length: 11; j_call: TRBJ1-2; cdr3_aa: ASSTRTGNGYT
v_call: TRBV20-1; clone_size: few; cdr3_length: 10; j_call: TRBJ2-5; cdr3_aa: SAKWDQETQY
v_call: TRBV11-1; clone_size: few; cdr3_length: 14; j_call: TRBJ1-1; cdr3_aa: ASSLAIRGSDTEAF
v_call: TRBV5-4; clone_size: -; cdr3_length: 15; j_call: TRBJ2-6; cdr3_aa: ASSSGGGLSGANVLT
v_call: TRBV19; clone_size: few; cdr3_length: 14; j_call: TRBJ1-1; cdr3_aa: ASSPTRTGGNTEAF
v_call: TRBV7-6; clone_size: few; cdr3_length: 10; j_call: TRBJ1-6; cdr3_aa: ASSSGSSPLH
v_call: TRBV5-1; clone_size: few; cdr3_length: 14; j_call: TRBJ2-1; cdr3_aa: ASSTSGLRSANEQF
v_call: TRBV7-2; clone_size: -; cdr3_length: 13; j_call: TRBJ1-2; cdr3_aa: ASSLGDPARYGYT
v_call: TRBV5-5; clone_size: -; cdr3_length: 13; j_call: TRBJ2-5; cdr3_aa: ASSPPAGGGETQY
v_call: TRBV5-6; clone_size: -; cdr3_length: 11; j_call: TRBJ1-1; cdr3_aa: ASSLDKGRGAF
v_call: TRBV5-1; clone_size: many; cdr3_length: 12; j_call: TRBJ2-7; cdr3_aa: ASSLGDSSYEQY
v_call: TRBV21-1; clone_size: -; cdr3_length: 13; j_call: TRBJ2-3; cdr3_aa: ASESGARVTDTQY
v_call: TRBV29-1; clone_size: -; cdr3_length: 12; j_call: TRBJ2-4; cdr3_aa: SAVQGLAKNIQY